These 20 T cell receptor beta chains came from one sample sequenced in a study of shared clonotypes between healthy human individuals. The data were produced by immunoSEQ multiplex PCR, yet TCRdb's version contains in-frame clones alone and is incomplete. Among over a million clones listed, about 74% were seen once. The sequenced material came from memory CD4+ T cells sorted from blood. The subset was: CD45RA-negative fraction. Receptors originate from a man aged 18-30 years in good health.

The chain employs TRBV5-1 and TRBJ2-3; TRBD2 matches 13 bases. The J segment lost 6 bases and the V segment lost 7 bases, leaving 5 bases of the junction unmatched. CDR3 length equals 14 residues. The germline V gene encodes CDR1 SGHRS and CDR2 YFSETQ. The CDR3 spells CASAGLAGEDTQYF. The CDR3 nucleotides are TGCGCCAGCGCAGGACTAGCGGGAGAGGATACGCAGTATTTT.

The rearrangement links TRBV30 to TRBJ1-2, with a weak D call TRBD1 (5 bases). The CDR3 length is 14 residues. Trimming removed 2 bases at V and 4 bases at J, with 14 bases between. The V gene's germline CDR1 is GTSNPN and CDR2 SVGIG (reference sequence). The CDR3 is CAWSYDRHFYGYTF. CDR3 DNA sequence: TGTGCCTGGAGTTATGACAGACACTTCTATGGCTACACCTTC.

The J gene is TRBJ1-2, the V gene TRBV5-1; no reliable D call. V was cut by 4 bases and J by 0 bases, with 13 bases left in between. The germline V gene has CDR1 SGHRS and CDR2 YFSETQ. The CDR3 extends over 15 amino acids. CDR3 in amino acids: CASSPDGPTNYGYTF. CDR3 DNA: TGCGCCAGCAGCCCGGACGGCCCCACTAACTATGGCTACACCTTC.

The chain has TRBV27 and TRBJ1-2, with D uncertain. V lost 0 bases to trimming and J lost 6 bases, with 11 bases between them. CDR1 is MNHEY and CDR2 is SMNVEV in the germline V gene (reference sequence). CDR3 length: 14 amino acids. This CDR3 reads CASSLSSGRDGYTF. The CDR3 nucleotides read TGTGCCAGCAGTTTATCTTCCGGGAGGGATGGCTACACCTTC.

This chain links TRBV4-2 with TRBJ1-2; no clear D gene. The CDR3 runs to 15 residues. V dropped 4 bases and J dropped 6 bases, with 18 bases sitting between them. The V gene's germline CDR1 is LGHNA and CDR2 YNFKEQ. CDR3 nucleotides: TGTGCCAGCAGCCCCGAAGGAGGCGCGATGGATGGCTACACCTTC. Its translation: CASSPEGGAMDGYTF.

This chain links TRBV11-2 with TRBJ2-3; D is unclear. The germline V gene encodes CDR1 SGHAT and CDR2 FQNNGV. This CDR3 is 13 amino acids long. Trimming took 5 bases from V and 8 from J, leaving 14 bases between them. The CDR3 DNA reads as TGTGCCAGCAGCCGAGTCCCCGAAGGTACGCAGTATTTT. Translating it yields CASSRVPEGTQYF.

The genes are TRBV5-1 and TRBJ2-1; 16 bases are shared with TRBD2. V lost 4 bases, J lost 6 bases, and 7 bases stayed unmatched. This CDR3 spans 17 amino acids. Germline V gene lookup returns CDR1 SGHRS and CDR2 YFSETQ. CDR3 residues: CASSPGTSGRVFNEQFF. The DNA of the CDR3 is TGCGCCAGCAGCCCCGGGACTAGCGGGAGGGTTTTCAATGAGCAGTTCTTC. Based on the CDR3 plus reference TRBV5-1 and TRBJ2-1, the full variable domain is KAGVTQTPRYLIKTRGQQVTLSCSPISGHRSVSWYQQTPGQGLQFLFEYFSETQRNKGNFPGRFSGRQFSNSRSEMNVSTLELGDSALYLCASSPGTSGRVFNEQFFGPGTRLTVL.

The CDR3 nucleotides are TGTGCCAGCAGCTTAGTAGCCCCCGGACAGGGACCCCATGGCTACACCTTC. Translating gives CASSLVAPGQGPHGYTF. This chain uses TRBV7-8 with TRBJ1-2; 8 nucleotides line up with TRBD1. Germline CDR1 and CDR2: SGHVS and FQNEAQ. The CDR3 sequence is 17 residues long. V trimming: 1 base; J trimming: 6 bases; junction bases outside the gene matches: 13.

A word on this clone: This sample includes further DNA sequences coding for the same CDR3. The CDR3 nucleotides read TGTGCCAGCAGTTTACCGGGGACTAGCGGCATTGAGACCCAGTACTTC. Its translation is CASSLPGTSGIETQYF. The chain has TRBV28 and TRBJ2-5; 11 bases line up with TRBD2. After removal of 2 bases from V and 5 bases from J, the junction contained 7 bases not matched to a gene. This CDR3 has 16 residues. CDR1 is MDHEN, CDR2 SYDVKM, per germline. The variable domain in full, completed from reference TRBV28 and TRBJ2-5, reads DVKVTQSSRYLVKRTGEKVFLECVQDMDHENMFWYRQDPGLGLRLIYFSYDVKMKEKGDIPEGYSVSREKKERFSLILESASTNQTSMYLCASSLPGTSGIETQYFGPGTRLLVL.

This clone was recorded only once. The chain links TRBV6-1 to TRBJ2-1; TRBD1 agrees at 8 bases. Germline V CDR1 and CDR2: MNHNS, SASEGT. V lost 4 bases to trimming and J lost 2 bases; unmatched junction nucleotides: 4. This CDR3 contains 15 residues. This chain's CDR3 is CASSGIQGAYNEQFF. In DNA form, the CDR3 reads TGTGCCAGCAGTGGGATACAGGGGGCCTACAATGAGCAGTTCTTC.

A single count supports this clone. This rearrangement joins TRBV6-5 to TRBJ2-1; possibly TRBD2 for D (6 bases). Trimming pared 2 bases from V and 4 bases from J, leaving 15 bases between. CDR1 is MNHEY and CDR2 is SVGAGI in the germline V gene. The CDR3 is 16 amino acids. The CDR3 reads CASSYSLVAGYNEQFF. The CDR3 region has the DNA TGTGCCAGCAGTTACAGTTTAGTGGCGGGGTACAATGAGCAGTTCTTC.

This clone has only one observation. J is TRBJ2-7 and V is TRBV7-9; 10 nucleotides align to TRBD1. V lost 4 bases to trimming and J lost 4 bases; unmatched junction nucleotides: 10. The CDR3 is 16 residues long. Germline loops: CDR1 SEHNR, CDR2 FQNEAQ (reference sequence). The CDR3 DNA sequence: TGTGCCAGCAGCTCGGGGAAGACAGGGGGCGTATACGAGCAGTACTTC. This sequence encodes CASSSGKTGGVYEQYF.

The genes are TRBV27 and TRBJ1-3; D remains unclear. V was clipped by 2 bases and J by 0 bases, with 17 bases between them. The V gene's germline CDR1 is MNHEY and CDR2 SMNVEV (reference sequence). The CDR3 has 18 residues. The CDR3 loop reads CASSLTGRAEISGNTIYF. The CDR3 nucleotides are TGTGCCAGCAGTTTAACTGGGCGGGCTGAGATCTCTGGAAACACCATATATTTT.

This chain links TRBV30 with TRBJ2-5, with no clear D. Germline-derived CDR1 and CDR2 are GTSNPN and SVGIG (reference sequence). V shed 0 bases and J shed 5 bases, with 13 bases lying between them. The CDR3 is 14 amino acids. CDR3 DNA sequence: TGTGCCTGGAGTGTAAATAGTGCTCTGGAGACCCAGTACTTC. Protein product: CAWSVNSALETQYF.

The chain's CDR3 is CASSLDRRPSVAEQYF. Written as DNA, the CDR3 is TGTGCCAGCAGCTTAGATAGGAGACCTAGCGTAGCCGAGCAGTACTTC. This chain uses TRBV11-2 with TRBJ2-7; possible D gene TRBD2, 6 bases. The CDR3 extends over 16 amino acids. Trimming removed 0 bases from V and 6 bases from J, with 18 bases in between. CDR1 and CDR2 from the germline V gene are SGHAT and FQNNGV.

J is TRBJ2-3 and V is TRBV11-2; 8 positions agree with TRBD2. The CDR3 contains 15 residues. CDR1 and CDR2 from the germline V gene are SGHAT and FQNNGV. J gave up 4 bases and V 5 bases, and 8 bases lay outside the gene matches. CDR3 in amino acids: CASSPVAGGPDTQYF. The CDR3 coding sequence is TGTGCCAGCAGCCCAGTCGCGGGGGGTCCAGATACGCAGTATTTT.

V is TRBV5-4 and J is TRBJ2-7, with TRBD1 identical over 12 bases. V trimming: 2 bases; J trimming: 7 bases; junction bases outside the gene matches: 7. The CDR3 runs to 15 residues. The V gene's germline CDR1 is SGHNT and CDR2 YYREEE (reference sequence). The CDR3 sequence is CASSFSGQGADEQYF. CDR3 sequence (DNA): TGTGCCAGCAGCTTTTCGGGACAGGGGGCGGATGAGCAGTACTTC. The whole variable domain, filled in from reference TRBV5-4 and TRBJ2-7, reads ETGVTQSPTHLIKTRGQQVTLRCSSQSGHNTVSWYQQALGQGPQFIFQYYREEENGRGNFPPRFSGLQFPNYSSELNVNALELDDSALYLCASSFSGQGADEQYFGPGTRLTVT.

The chain uses TRBV30 and TRBJ1-4; D remains unclear. Trimming stripped 3 bases from V and 0 bases from J, with 17 bases between. This CDR3 has 17 amino acids. Germline CDR1 and CDR2: GTSNPN and SVGIG (reference sequence). The CDR3 nucleotides read TGTGCCTGGAGACCAGCATTTTCGCAAACAACTAATGAAAAACTGTTTTTT. It translates to CAWRPAFSQTTNEKLFF.

Comment on this clone: A much bigger clone sits one base away, suggesting this may be a read error. Other DNA sequences from this sample encode an identical CDR3 as well. The V call is TRBV11-2, the J call TRBJ1-3; D not certain. V gave up 6 bases and J gave up 4 bases, with 4 bases separating them. The CDR3 runs to 11 residues. From germline, CDR1 is SGHAT and CDR2 FQNNGV. This chain's CDR3 is CASSSGNTIYF. The CDR3, as DNA: TGTGCCAGCAGTTCAGGAAACACCATATATTTT.

The genes are TRBV7-9 and TRBJ1-2; TRBD1 is a possible D gene (5 bases). Trimming shortened V by 5 bases and J by 6 bases, and 13 bases separated the two germline ends. Germline V gives CDR1 SEHNR, CDR2 FQNEAQ (reference sequence). CDR3 length: 13 residues. The CDR3: CASSKQAFNGYTF. Here the CDR3 DNA reads TGTGCCAGCAGCAAACAGGCCTTTAATGGCTACACCTTC.